Following are 31 T cell receptor beta chains from one sample sequenced in a study of cytomegalovirus exposure and HLA in healthy donors. PCR involved 60 Vbeta and 13 Jbeta primers. Using immunoSEQ multiplex PCR, the repertoire was profiled, and TCRdb retains in-frame clones only, with some absent. The sample lists 200,000 to 250,000 clones; about 80% were seen once. Specimen: PBMCs. The receptors derive from a woman aged 55-69 years in good health and CMV-seropositive.

This chain connects TRBV4-1 to TRBJ2-7; 11 bases agree with TRBD1. V lost 4 bases to trimming and J lost 4 bases; unmatched junction nucleotides: 9. Germline V CDR1 and CDR2: MGHRA, YSYEKL. The CDR3 consists of 16 residues. The CDR3 DNA reads as TGCGCCAGCAGCCCTTCCCACGGGACAGGGGGGTACGAGCAGTACTTC. This encodes CASSPSHGTGGYEQYF.

This clone was recorded a few times. This chain links TRBV19 with TRBJ2-7, with a weak D call TRBD2 (6 bases). Trimming cost V 2 bases and J 7 bases, with 12 bases left between them. CDR3 length: 13 amino acids. Germline-derived CDR1 and CDR2 are LNHDA and SQIVND (reference sequence). CDR3 nucleotides: TGTGCCAGTAGTATAAATTTCGCGGGAGAGCAGTACTTC. This codes for CASSINFAGEQYF.

This chain connects TRBV5-1 to TRBJ2-5, with 7 bases fitting TRBD2. CDR1 and CDR2 (germline): SGHRS, YFSETQ. The ends lost 2 bases at V and 3 bases at J; junction bases unmatched: 7. The CDR3 is 15 amino acids. The CDR3 region has the DNA TGCGCCAGCAGCTTTAATGGGGAGGGTAAAGAGACCCAGTACTTC. Amino acid sequence: CASSFNGEGKETQYF.

This chain uses TRBV27 with TRBJ2-7; 9 bases align to TRBD1. Trimming at V came to 6 bases and at J to 6 bases, leaving 12 bases not matched to a gene. CDR3 length equals 15 residues. The V gene's germline CDR1 is MNHEY and CDR2 SMNVEV (reference sequence). CDR3 nucleotide sequence: TGTGCCAGCAGATCCGGGACAGGGCAAAGTAGCGAGCAGTACTTC. Translated: CASRSGTGQSSEQYF.

CDR3 sequence reads: CANKPGDIKAKNIQYF. Here the CDR3 DNA reads TGCGCCAACAAACCAGGGGACATAAAAGCCAAAAACATTCAGTACTTC. V is TRBV5-1 and J is TRBJ2-4, with a tentative D call TRBD1 (6 bases). Between the trimmed V and J ends, which lost 9 bases and 0 bases, there was a span of 19 bases. Germline lookup yields CDR1 SGHRS and CDR2 YFSETQ. The CDR3 is made up of 16 amino acids.

The chain joins TRBV7-2 to TRBJ1-2; 12 nucleotides match TRBD1. The CDR3 has 16 amino acids. Germline lookup yields CDR1 SGHTA and CDR2 FQGNSA. With V trimmed by 4 bases and J by 3 bases, 6 bases remained unmatched. In nucleotides, the CDR3 is TGTGCCAGCAGCTCTATCGGGACAGGGGGCGACTATGGCTACACCTTC. Translating it yields CASSSIGTGGDYGYTF.

This sequence joins TRBV29-1 and TRBJ2-7; TRBD1 aligns across 12 bases. CDR1 SQVTM and CDR2 ANQGSEA come from the germline V gene. The CDR3 is 13 residues long. V lost 4 bases to trimming and J lost 7 bases; unmatched junction nucleotides: 5. CDR3 coding DNA: TGCAGCGTTGGTAGGGACAGGGGGCGGGAGCAGTACTTC. It is translated as CSVGRDRGREQYF.

The gene calls are TRBV19 and TRBJ1-2, with D maybe TRBD1 (6 bases). Trimming took 10 bases from V and 7 from J, leaving 13 bases between them. CDR3 length: 11 amino acids. The germline CDR1 and CDR2 sequences are LNHDA and SQIVND (reference sequence). The CDR3 nucleotides read TGTGCCACCCGGGACATCCGTGGCTACACCTTC. Residues: CATRDIRGYTF.

The chain has TRBV18 and TRBJ2-7; 9 bases are shared with TRBD1. Trimming cost V 6 bases and J 4 bases; bases outside gene matches: 10. CDR3 length equals 15 residues. CDR1 and CDR2 from the germline V gene are KGHSH and LQKENI. This chain's CDR3 is CASSPALGQGYEQYF. CDR3 in DNA: TGTGCCAGCTCGCCAGCGCTGGGACAGGGTTACGAGCAGTACTTC.

The count of this clone is one. The chain couples TRBV7-9 to TRBJ1-6; no clear D gene. This CDR3 is built from 14 residues. Germline V gene lookup returns CDR1 SEHNR and CDR2 FQNEAQ (reference sequence). V was pared by 5 bases and J by 7 bases, with 12 bases between. The CDR3 DNA reads TGTGCCAGCAGCCAGGAACAAAGCAATTCACCCCTCCACTTT. It translates to CASSQEQSNSPLHF.

The chain links TRBV11-2 to TRBJ1-3; D is perhaps TRBD1 (5 bases). Germline loops: CDR1 SGHAT, CDR2 FQNNGV. Trimming removed 9 bases at V and 0 bases at J, with 12 bases between. This CDR3 is built from 14 residues. CDR3 in amino acids: CASRTGVSGNTIYF. The CDR3 region has the DNA TGTGCCAGTAGGACGGGGGTCTCTGGAAACACCATATATTTT.

The V gene is TRBV19, the J gene TRBJ1-2; D might be TRBD1 (6 bases). The germline gives CDR1 LNHDA, CDR2 SQIVND (reference sequence). V was cut by 3 bases and J by 6 bases, with 14 bases left in between. This CDR3 contains 14 residues. In DNA, the CDR3 is TGTGCCAGTAGTATGGCAGGGGATAGGAATGGCTACACCTTC. Protein sequence: CASSMAGDRNGYTF. The whole variable domain, filled in from reference TRBV19 and TRBJ1-2, reads DGGITQSPKYLFRKEGQNVTLSCEQNLNHDAMYWYRQDPGQGLRLIYYSQIVNDFQKGDIAEGYSVSREKKESFPLTVTSAQKNPTAFYLCASSMAGDRNGYTFGSGTRLTVV.

The V gene is TRBV11-2, the J gene TRBJ2-1, with 7 positions matching TRBD2. Germline lookup yields CDR1 SGHAT and CDR2 FQNNGV. This CDR3 spans 14 amino acids. V was pared by 4 bases and J by 5 bases, with 5 bases of the junction left unmatched. The DNA for the CDR3 is TGTGCCAGCAGCTGGGGACTATCTGACAATGAGCAGTTCTTC. Protein sequence: CASSWGLSDNEQFF.

The chain is built from TRBV5-4 and TRBJ2-2, with D tentatively TRBD2 (5 bases). V was pared by 2 bases and J by 7 bases, with 9 bases between. From germline, CDR1 is SGHNT and CDR2 YYREEE (reference sequence). The CDR3 consists of 13 residues. The CDR3 DNA is TGTGCCAGCAGCTTAGATACTAGCGGGGAGCTGTTTTTT. Protein sequence: CASSLDTSGELFF.

The genes are TRBV9 and TRBJ1-1; 7 bases match TRBD1. The CDR3 loop spans 15 amino acids. The ends lost 3 bases at V and 0 bases at J; junction bases unmatched: 5. Germline V gene lookup returns CDR1 SGDLS and CDR2 YYNGEE. In DNA, the CDR3 is TGTGCCAGCAGCGCCCGACAGGGCATGAACACTGAAGCTTTCTTT. Translation: CASSARQGMNTEAFF.

The rearrangement joins TRBV7-2 to TRBJ1-6; no definite D call. The CDR3 runs to 14 residues. CDR1 SGHTA and CDR2 FQGNSA come from the germline V gene. V shed 1 base and J shed 4 bases, with 5 bases lying between them. The CDR3 DNA reads as TGTGCCAGCAGCTTAGTGGCTTATAATTCACCCCTCCACTTT. It codes for CASSLVAYNSPLHF. The variable domain in full, completed from reference TRBV7-2 and TRBJ1-6, reads GAGVSQSPSNKVTEKGKDVELRCDPISGHTALYWYRQSLGQGLEFLIYFQGNSAPDKSGLPSDRFSAERTGGSVSTLTIQRTQQEDSAVYLCASSLVAYNSPLHFGNGTRLTVT.

The J gene is TRBJ2-2, the V gene TRBV7-3; 7 positions match TRBD1. Looked up from germline, CDR1 is SGHTA and CDR2 is FQGTGA. The CDR3 is 17 residues long. V lost 0 bases to trimming and J lost 2 bases; unmatched junction nucleotides: 6. CDR3 sequence (DNA): TGTGCCAGCAGCTTAACCCCTGACAGGGTAAACACCGGGGAGCTGTTTTTT. Its translation: CASSLTPDRVNTGELFF.

V gene TRBV6-5 combines with J gene TRBJ2-7; 8 bases are shared with TRBD2. Unmatched junction bases numbered 11, after V lost 7 bases and J lost 6 bases. CDR3 length: 14 amino acids. Germline values: CDR1 MNHEY, CDR2 SVGAGI. This CDR3 reads CASTPRAAGAEQYF. DNA for the CDR3: TGTGCCAGCACACCACGGGCAGCGGGGGCCGAGCAGTACTTC.

The chain uses TRBV27 and TRBJ2-7; 9 nucleotides match TRBD2. Germline V gene sequence: CDR1 MNHEY, CDR2 SMNVEV (reference sequence). Trimming at V came to 6 bases and at J to 2 bases, leaving 8 bases not matched to a gene. The CDR3 totals 15 residues. The CDR3 spells CASSPSSGITYEQYF. CDR3 sequence (DNA): TGTGCCAGCAGCCCGTCTAGCGGGATTACCTACGAGCAGTACTTC.

The genes are TRBV25-1 and TRBJ2-5; a weak D match, TRBD1 (5 bases). Between the trimmed V and J ends, which lost 7 bases and 4 bases, there was a span of 16 bases. The CDR3 loop spans 14 amino acids. The germline V gene encodes CDR1 MGHDK and CDR2 SYGVNS. The CDR3: CASNDALRGETQYF. DNA of the CDR3: TGTGCCAGCAACGACGCGCTAAGGGGAGAGACCCAGTACTTC.

The chain combines TRBV7-8 with TRBJ2-2; maybe TRBD1 (6 bases). Trimming shortened V by 5 bases and J by 7 bases, and 14 bases separated the two germline ends. There are 14 residues in the CDR3. The germline gives CDR1 SGHVS, CDR2 FQNEAQ. The CDR3 region is CASSPTGFGGELFF. Here the CDR3 DNA reads TGTGCCAGCAGCCCAACAGGGTTTGGCGGGGAGCTGTTTTTT.

The chain couples TRBV5-6 to TRBJ2-3, with D perhaps matching TRBD1 (5 bases). Germline V gene data show CDR1 as SGHDT and CDR2 as YYEEEE. The length of the CDR3 is 14 residues. V was shortened by 2 bases and J by 4 bases, with 11 bases between the two germline ends. Written as DNA, the CDR3 is TGTGCCAGCAGCTTCAGGGATGGGGCAGATACGCAGTATTTT. This gives the protein CASSFRDGADTQYF.

This clone was counted between two and nine times. At the DNA level, this CDR3 is encoded by other sequences in the same sample as well. V and J are TRBV9 and TRBJ2-5; TRBD2 agrees at 9 bases. V trimming: 0 bases; J trimming: 5 bases; junction bases outside the gene matches: 5. The CDR3 spans 15 residues. Germline assignment: CDR1 SGDLS and CDR2 YYNGEE. Here the CDR3 DNA reads TGTGCCAGCAGCGTAGTTGGCGGGGGGGCGGAGACCCAGTACTTC. Protein: CASSVVGGGAETQYF.

The V call is TRBV11-3, the J call TRBJ2-7; 12 bases align to TRBD2. Trimming removed 1 base from V and 5 bases from J; junction bases left unmatched: 3. The germline V gene encodes CDR1 SGHNT and CDR2 YENEEA. This CDR3 has 15 residues. Here the CDR3 DNA reads TGTGCCAGCAGCTTAGGACTAGCGGGAGCCCACGAGCAGTACTTC. Translating it yields CASSLGLAGAHEQYF.

The genes are TRBV5-1 and TRBJ2-7, with D perhaps TRBD2 (7 bases). Per the germline V gene, CDR1 is SGHRS and CDR2 is YFSETQ. The V gene lost 2 bases and the J gene lost 2 bases, with 23 bases spanning the gap. The CDR3 spans 18 residues. CDR3 region: CASSFPHLEWGGPYEQYF. In DNA form, the CDR3 reads TGCGCCAGCAGCTTCCCTCACCTCGAGTGGGGGGGCCCCTACGAGCAGTACTTC.

The chain employs TRBV2 and TRBJ1-5, with D possibly being TRBD1 (5 bases). The CDR3 length is 14 residues. Germline CDR1 and CDR2: SNHLY and FYNNEI. Trimming shortened V by 1 base and J by 3 bases, and 7 bases separated the two germline ends. In DNA, the CDR3 is TGTGCCAGCAGTGAAGGACAGCTCAATCAGCCCCAGCATTTT. Translation gives CASSEGQLNQPQHF. The variable domain in full, completed from reference TRBV2 and TRBJ1-5, reads EPEVTQTPSHQVTQMGQEVILRCVPISNHLYFYWYRQILGQKVEFLVSFYNNEISEKSEIFDDQFSVERPDGSNFTLKIRSTKLEDSAMYFCASSEGQLNQPQHFGDGTRLSIL.

The table lists this clone with a few counts. The chain combines TRBV20-1 with TRBJ2-1; tentatively, D is TRBD2 (6 bases). CDR3 length: 11 amino acids. Germline V gene lookup returns CDR1 DFQATT and CDR2 SNEGSKA (reference sequence). V was pared by 6 bases and J by 10 bases, with 13 bases between. Here the CDR3 reads CSAHRAGEQFF. In DNA, the CDR3 is TGCAGTGCCCACCGGGCGGGAGAGCAGTTCTTC.

This CDR3 is CASSLGGQYTEAFF. DNA of the CDR3: TGTGCCAGCAGCTTAGGAGGACAGTACACTGAAGCTTTCTTT. The J gene is TRBJ1-1, the V gene TRBV7-2, with D possibly being TRBD1 (6 bases). Trimming took off 1 base at V and 3 bases at J, with 9 bases between the two ends. CDR3 length: 14 amino acids. CDR1 is SGHTA, CDR2 FQGNSA, per germline. The full variable domain, rest sourced from reference TRBV7-2 and TRBJ1-1, is GAGVSQSPSNKVTEKGKDVELRCDPISGHTALYWYRQSLGQGLEFLIYFQGNSAPDKSGLPSDRFSAERTGGSVSTLTIQRTQQEDSAVYLCASSLGGQYTEAFFGQGTRLTVV.

This clone was recorded a few times. V usage is TRBV5-8 and J usage is TRBJ2-3, with D perhaps matching TRBD2 (7 bases). Looked up from germline, CDR1 is SGHTS and CDR2 is YDEGEE. Trimming pared 3 bases from V and 4 bases from J, leaving 15 bases between. This CDR3 region has 15 residues. This chain's CDR3 is CASSYQRGGADTQYF. In DNA form, the CDR3 reads TGTGCCAGCAGCTACCAGAGGGGGGGCGCAGATACGCAGTATTTT. Full variable domain (rest looked up from reference TRBV5-8 and TRBJ2-3): EAGVTQSPTHLIKTRGQQATLRCSPISGHTSVYWYQQALGLGLQFLLWYDEGEERNRGNFPPRFSGRQFPNYSSELNVNALELEDSALYLCASSYQRGGADTQYFGPGTRLTVL.

This chain links TRBV7-3 with TRBJ2-1, with a possible D match to TRBD2 (6 bases). Trimming took off 3 bases at V and 9 bases at J, with 9 bases between the two ends. The CDR3 contains 12 residues. Germline CDR1 SGHTA, CDR2 FQGTGA. CDR3 sequence (DNA): TGTGCCAGCAGCTTGACGGGGGTTGAGCAGTTCTTC. This translates into CASSLTGVEQFF.

The sample holds a few counts of this clone. V and J are TRBV20-1 and TRBJ2-5; D gene unclear. This CDR3 is 11 amino acids long. Trimming left V 1 base short and J 4 bases short, with 4 bases between. The germline V gene has CDR1 DFQATT and CDR2 SNEGSKA (reference sequence). In DNA form, the CDR3 reads TGCAGTGCTAGAGGGGCAGAGACCCAGTACTTC. It translates to CSARGAETQYF.